This T cell receptor (beta chain) was sequenced in a study of cytomegalovirus exposure and HLA in healthy donors. CDR1 and CDR2 from the germline V gene are SGHTA and FQGNSA. V was pared by 2 bases and J by 5 bases, with 7 bases between. The CDR3 sequence is 13 residues long. A multiplex PCR was run with 60 Vbeta primers and 13 Jbeta primers. Only in-frame clones appear in the TCRdb table, and some are missing; sequencing was by immunoSEQ multiplex PCR. The profile covers 90,000 to 130,000 clones, with over 65% appearing a single time and 13% taken by the ten largest. The chain links TRBV7-2 to TRBJ1-5, with D unclear. This sequence originates from a man aged 25-40 years in good health and CMV-seropositive. The specimen sequenced was PBMCs. DNA of the CDR3: TGTGCCAGCAGCTTATCGGTGGATCAGCCCCAGCATTTT. This sequence encodes CASSLSVDQPQHF.